Presented here are 13 T cell receptor beta chains from one specimen sequenced in a study of control samples from healthy donors and cancer patients. Using immunoSEQ multiplex PCR, the repertoire was profiled, and TCRdb retains in-frame clones only, with some absent. The table shows approximately 160,000 clones, with approximately 94% occurring only once. Sequenced material: blood. The receptors come from a woman aged 18-35 years in good health.

V is TRBV7-2 and J is TRBJ1-2; 9 bases are a match to TRBD1. The J segment lost 5 bases and the V segment lost 6 bases, leaving 7 bases of the junction unmatched. CDR3 length: 14 residues. Germline V gives CDR1 SGHTA, CDR2 FQGNSA. This chain's CDR3 is CASRNRGLTYGYTF. The CDR3, as DNA: TGTGCCAGCAGAAACAGGGGGCTTACATATGGCTACACCTTC.

The rearrangement joins TRBV7-2 to TRBJ1-6; the match to TRBD1 covers 11 bases. The CDR3 consists of 15 residues. Trimming removed 0 bases from V and 9 bases from J; junction bases left unmatched: 1. The germline CDR1 and CDR2 sequences are SGHTA and FQGNSA. In DNA form, the CDR3 reads TGTGCCAGCAGCTTAGCCGGGACAGGGGGTTCACCCCTCCACTTT. Translation gives CASSLAGTGGSPLHF. The full variable domain, rest sourced from reference TRBV7-2 and TRBJ1-6, is GAGVSQSPSNKVTEKGKDVELRCDPISGHTALYWYRQSLGQGLEFLIYFQGNSAPDKSGLPSDRFSAERTGGSVSTLTIQRTQQEDSAVYLCASSLAGTGGSPLHFGNGTRLTVT.

The chain links TRBV6-5 to TRBJ2-7, with D perhaps assigned TRBD1 or TRBD2 (5 bases each). CDR3 length: 13 amino acids. Germline values: CDR1 MNHEY, CDR2 SVGAGI. Deletions cut 10 bases from V and 3 bases from J, with 16 bases between. The CDR3 DNA reads TGTGCCACTTCTGGGACCCTTGACTACGAGCAGTACTTC. Residues: CATSGTLDYEQYF.

The rearrangement uses TRBV19 and TRBJ1-4; no reliable D call. Per germline, CDR1 LNHDA and CDR2 SQIVND (reference sequence). The CDR3 consists of 15 residues. V lost 3 bases, J lost 0 bases, and 8 bases lay in between. The CDR3 loop is CASSMYSPTNEKLFF. Here the CDR3 DNA reads TGTGCCAGTAGTATGTACAGCCCAACTAATGAAAAACTGTTTTTT.

This sequence joins TRBV6-5 and TRBJ1-6; no definite D call. V was pared by 5 bases and J by 6 bases, with 11 bases between. Germline loops: CDR1 MNHEY, CDR2 SVGAGI. The CDR3 is 14 residues long. This CDR3 reads CASSPKGPNSPLHF. The CDR3 coding sequence is TGTGCCAGCAGTCCCAAGGGCCCTAATTCACCCCTCCACTTT.

This chain connects TRBV6-2 or TRBV6-3 to TRBJ2-3; D unclear. Germline CDR1 reads MNHEY; CDR2 reads SVGEGT. This CDR3 region has 17 residues. Trimming left V 2 bases short and J 4 bases short, with 19 bases between. The CDR3 bases are TGTGCCAGCAGTTACCCCTCTGGACGCGTCCTCCCAGATACGCAGTATTTT. Translation gives CASSYPSGRVLPDTQYF.

The chain employs TRBV14 and TRBJ1-2; D unresolved. CDR1 is SGHDN and CDR2 is FVKESK in the germline V gene. Trimming shortened V by 3 bases and J by 8 bases, and 16 bases separated the two germline ends. The CDR3 has 14 residues. CDR3 in DNA: TGTGCCAGCAGCCAGGGCGGTCTGTATGGGGGCTACACCTTC. It yields the protein CASSQGGLYGGYTF. Full variable domain (remainder filled in from reference TRBV14 and TRBJ1-2): EAGVTQFPSHSVIEKGQTVTLRCDPISGHDNLYWYRRVMGKEIKFLLHFVKESKQDESGMPNNRFLAERTGGTYSTLKVQPAELEDSGVYFCASSQGGLYGGYTFGSGTRLTVV.

The chain uses TRBV6-6 and TRBJ1-1; 9 nucleotides match TRBD1. J lost 3 bases, V lost 5 bases, and 7 bases had no gene match. The CDR3 length is 15 residues. The germline CDR1 and CDR2 sequences are MNHNY and SVGAGI (reference sequence). CDR3 amino acids: CASSTRDREDTEAFF. The DNA of the CDR3 is TGTGCCAGCAGTACCCGGGACAGGGAGGACACTGAAGCTTTCTTT.

As to this clone: Germline is not matched at one junction end, which may reflect a read error. The V gene is TRBV5-1, the J gene TRBJ2-3; tentative D call: TRBD1 (5 bases). The CDR3 totals 16 residues. Germline V lookup: CDR1 SGHRS, CDR2 YFSETQ. CDR3 amino acids: CASTLWGSASTDTQYF. The CDR3 DNA sequence: TGCGCCAGCACCTTGTGGGGCAGCGCTAGCACAGATACGCAGTATTTT. Complete variable domain (other parts from reference TRBV5-1 and TRBJ2-3): KAGVTQTPRYLIKTRGQQVTLSCSPISGHRSVSWYQQTPGQGLQFLFEYFSETQRNKGNFPGRFSGRQFSNSRSEMNVSTLELGDSALYLCASTLWGSASTDTQYFGPGTRLTVL.

The rearrangement uses TRBV27 and TRBJ1-2, with a possible D match to TRBD1 (5 bases). Looked up from germline, CDR1 is MNHEY and CDR2 is SMNVEV (reference sequence). CDR3 length: 15 amino acids. Trimming removed 5 bases at V and 6 bases at J, with 19 bases between. The CDR3 spells CASSPTTAQTDGYTF. For the CDR3, the DNA is TGTGCCAGCAGTCCAACGACCGCCCAGACAGATGGCTACACCTTC.

This clone was recorded a few times. V is TRBV7-2 and J is TRBJ2-7, with D perhaps TRBD2 (6 bases). The CDR3 contains 15 residues. The V gene lost 5 bases and the J gene lost 4 bases, with 18 bases spanning the gap. The germline CDR1 and CDR2 sequences are SGHTA and FQGNSA. The CDR3: CASSPGGAGDYEQYF. The CDR3 DNA sequence: TGTGCCAGCAGCCCCGGGGGAGCGGGTGATTACGAGCAGTACTTC.

The chain has TRBV3-1 (or the pseudogene TRBV3-2) and TRBJ2-5; D remains unclear. Per the germline V gene, CDR1 is LGHDT and CDR2 is YNNKEL (reference sequence). With 1 base removed from V and 5 bases from J, the gap between germline ends came to 17 bases. The CDR3 has 16 amino acids. CDR3 residues: CASSQVYPESGETQYF. The CDR3 region has the DNA TGTGCCAGCAGCCAAGTCTATCCCGAGTCGGGCGAGACCCAGTACTTC.

The chain is built from TRBV7-6 and TRBJ2-1, with a weak D call TRBD1 (6 bases). The CDR3 covers 15 residues. Trimming pared 1 base from V and 3 bases from J, leaving 10 bases between. CDR1 and CDR2 (germline): SGHVS, FNYEAQ. The DNA of the CDR3 is TGTGCCAGCAGCTTAGTTGGGGGCAGCTACAATGAGCAGTTCTTC. This encodes CASSLVGGSYNEQFF.